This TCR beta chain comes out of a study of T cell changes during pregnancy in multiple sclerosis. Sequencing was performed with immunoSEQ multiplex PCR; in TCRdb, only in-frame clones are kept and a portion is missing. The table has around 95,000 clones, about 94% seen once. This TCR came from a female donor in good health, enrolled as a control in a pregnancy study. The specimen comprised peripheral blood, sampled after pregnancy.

CDR3 nucleotides: TGTGCCAGCAGCTTCACAAACACTGAAGCTTTCTTT. This encodes CASSFTNTEAFF. The chain uses TRBV6-6 and TRBJ1-1; D is unresolved. Trimming stripped 6 bases from V and 2 bases from J, with 7 bases between. Germline-derived CDR1 and CDR2 are MNHNY and SVGAGI (reference sequence). There are 12 residues in the CDR3.